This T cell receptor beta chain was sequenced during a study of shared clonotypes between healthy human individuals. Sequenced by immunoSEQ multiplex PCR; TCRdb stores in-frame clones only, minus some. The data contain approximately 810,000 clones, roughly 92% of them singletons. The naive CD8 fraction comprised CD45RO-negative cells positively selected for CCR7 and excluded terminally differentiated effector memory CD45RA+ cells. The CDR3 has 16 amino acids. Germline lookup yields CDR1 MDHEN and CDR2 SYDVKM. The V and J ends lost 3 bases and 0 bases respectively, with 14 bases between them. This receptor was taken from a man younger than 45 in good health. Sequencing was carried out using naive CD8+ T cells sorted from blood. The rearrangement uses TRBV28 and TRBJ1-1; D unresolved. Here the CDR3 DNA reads TGTGCCAGCAGTTTGGAACAGATCCTGATGAACACTGAAGCTTTCTTT. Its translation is CASSLEQILMNTEAFF.